These T cell receptor beta chains were read from a single sample in a study of shared clonotypes between healthy human individuals. Sequencing used immunoSEQ multiplex PCR; TCRdb keeps in-frame clones, though not all of them. The data show fewer than 1.4 million clones, around three quarters seen once. Sequencing was performed on memory CD4+ T cells from PBMCs. These receptors all stem from a man aged 18 to 29 in good health. Some clones in this sample may be carry-over from other donors' samples. Each CDR3 is given with its conserved first and last residue. Each record gives: clone size, J gene, D gene, V gene, CDR3 protein, CDR3 DNA. D genes are given only for firm matches. Size values are once, few and many counts, or a class for expanded clones, and some rows have none.

size: NA; J: TRBJ1-1; D: NA; V: TRBV30; CDR3: CAWSVHSVGNTEAFF; DNA: TGTGCCTGGAGTGTACATTCGGTAGGGAACACTGAAGCTTTCTTT
size: many; J: TRBJ2-3; D: TRBD1; V: TRBV7-9; CDR3: CASSLTGGRSTDTQYF; DNA: TGTGCCAGCAGCCTTACAGGGGGCCGGAGCACAGATACGCAGTATTTT
size: NA; J: TRBJ1-1; D: NA; V: TRBV27; CDR3: CASSPRGSTGYTEAFF; DNA: TGTGCCAGCAGTCCTCGAGGCTCTACAGGGTACACTGAAGCTTTCTTT
size: NA; J: TRBJ2-7; D: TRBD2; V: TRBV7-2; CDR3: CASSLQSGRAVDEQYF; DNA: TGTGCCAGCAGCCTTCAGAGCGGGAGGGCCGTGGACGAGCAGTACTTC
size: NA; J: TRBJ2-7; D: NA; V: TRBV28; CDR3: CASRGFNSYEQYF; DNA: TGTGCCAGCAGGGGGTTCAACTCCTACGAGCAGTACTTC
size: NA; J: TRBJ2-1; D: NA; V: TRBV5-5; CDR3: CASSLRSASYNEQFF; DNA: TGTGCCAGCAGCTTAAGATCAGCCTCCTACAATGAGCAGTTCTTC
size: NA; J: TRBJ2-1; D: TRBD2; V: TRBV10-1; CDR3: CASSESVASGRAGTMFF; DNA: TGCGCCAGCAGTGAGTCGGTGGCTAGCGGGAGGGCCGGCACCATGTTCTTC
size: NA; J: TRBJ1-1; D: TRBD1; V: TRBV7-2; CDR3: CASSKTGQGSIYTEAFF; DNA: TGTGCCAGCAGTAAAACCGGACAGGGGTCGATTTACACTGAAGCTTTCTTT
size: NA; J: TRBJ1-5; D: NA; V: TRBV19; CDR3: CASSTQGRGNQPQHF; DNA: TGTGCCAGTAGTACTCAGGGGAGGGGCAATCAGCCCCAGCATTTT
size: NA; J: TRBJ1-1; D: NA; V: TRBV6-1; CDR3: CASSEGRPPTAFF; DNA: TGTGCCAGCAGTGAAGGTCGGCCGCCGACGGCTTTCTTT